This TCR beta chain was recovered during a study of sequential checkpoint blockade in melanoma. Study-wide context: First-line arms were nivolumab then ipilimumab, or the reverse, randomized 1:1.

TCRdb's copy holds only in-frame clones and misses some; the assay was immunoSEQ multiplex PCR. The table includes under 6,500 clones, around 90% detected once. Treatment here: randomized to nivolumab then ipilimumab (arm A) or the reverse (arm B). DNA-damaging chemotherapy had not been given to any patient beforehand. From thawed PBMCs, live CD3+CD8+ cells negative for CD19 and CD56 were sorted. The starting material was CD8+ T cells sorted from blood (inferred from file names), obtained from a patient given nivolumab and ipilimumab in sequence. The source of this sequence is a human donor with melanoma.

DNA of the CDR3: TGTGCCAGCAGTTTACGGACAGATACGCAGTATTTT. Its protein product is CASSLRTDTQYF. The chain carries TRBV28 and TRBJ2-3; D is unclear. Germline CDR1 and CDR2: MDHEN and SYDVKM. V shed 2 bases and J shed 3 bases, with 3 bases lying between them. CDR3 length: 12 amino acids. Based on the CDR3 plus reference TRBV28 and TRBJ2-3, the full variable domain is DVKVTQSSRYLVKRTGEKVFLECVQDMDHENMFWYRQDPGLGLRLIYFSYDVKMKEKGDIPEGYSVSREKKERFSLILESASTNQTSMYLCASSLRTDTQYFGPGTRLTVL.